This TCR beta chain emerged from a study of beta chain features in type 1 diabetes. The table lists this clone with a few counts. Its antigen is as yet unknown. Findings and limits, study-wide: Insertions were fewer and deletions more numerous at VDJ junctions in type 1 diabetes patients. Among patients with Type 1 diabetes, TCRB CDR3s were moderately but significantly shorter in every one of the four CD4+ subsets.

The study reverse transcribed the entire isolated RNA, so it sequenced expressed TCRB transcripts. Sequenced naive, central memory and regulatory T cell samples produced an average of approximately 3.5 million reads. Some clones are missing from TCRdb's copy, which holds only in-frame ones; the method was immunoSEQ multiplex PCR. The sample lists hundreds of thousands of clones; more than 12% were seen once. Germline CDR1 SQVTM, CDR2 ANQGSEA. This CDR3 is 12 amino acids long. Trimming took 6 bases from V and 3 from J; bases not matched to a gene: 4. This sequence was found in a man younger than 35 with type 1 diabetes. The chain carries TRBV29-1 and TRBJ2-7; 8 positions agree with TRBD1. The sequenced sample was naive CD4+ T cells from blood. CDR3 protein: CSVAGQGYEQYF. The CDR3 DNA follows: TGCAGCGTAGCTGGACAGGGCTACGAGCAGTACTTC.